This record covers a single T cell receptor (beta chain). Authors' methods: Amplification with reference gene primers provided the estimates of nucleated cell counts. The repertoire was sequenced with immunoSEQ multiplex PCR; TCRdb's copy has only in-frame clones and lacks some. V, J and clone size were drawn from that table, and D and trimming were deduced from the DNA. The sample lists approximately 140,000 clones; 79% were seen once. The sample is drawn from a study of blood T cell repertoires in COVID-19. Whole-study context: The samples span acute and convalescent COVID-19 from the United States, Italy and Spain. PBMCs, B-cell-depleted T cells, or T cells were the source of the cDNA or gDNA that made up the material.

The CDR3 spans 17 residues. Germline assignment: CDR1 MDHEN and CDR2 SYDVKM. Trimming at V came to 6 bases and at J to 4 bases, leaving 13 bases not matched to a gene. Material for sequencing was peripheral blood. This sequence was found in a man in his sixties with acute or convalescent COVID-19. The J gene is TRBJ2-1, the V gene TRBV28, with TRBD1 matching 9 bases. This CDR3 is CASSPNWSGTGYNEQFF. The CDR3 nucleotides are TGTGCCAGCAGCCCGAATTGGTCCGGGACAGGGTACAATGAGCAGTTCTTC.